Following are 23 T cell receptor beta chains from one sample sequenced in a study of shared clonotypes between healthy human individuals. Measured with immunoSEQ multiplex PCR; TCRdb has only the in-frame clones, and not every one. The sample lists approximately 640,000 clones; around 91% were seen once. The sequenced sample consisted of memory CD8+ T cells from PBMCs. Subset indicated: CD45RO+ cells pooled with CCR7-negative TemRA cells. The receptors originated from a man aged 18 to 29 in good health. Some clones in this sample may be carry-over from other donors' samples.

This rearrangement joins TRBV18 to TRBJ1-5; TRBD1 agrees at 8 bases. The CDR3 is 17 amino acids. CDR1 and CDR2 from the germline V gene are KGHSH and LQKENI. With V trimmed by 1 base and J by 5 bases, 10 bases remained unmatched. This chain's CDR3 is CASSPLRTGLKDQPQHF. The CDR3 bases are TGTGCCAGCTCACCACTGCGGACAGGGCTTAAGGATCAGCCCCAGCATTTT.

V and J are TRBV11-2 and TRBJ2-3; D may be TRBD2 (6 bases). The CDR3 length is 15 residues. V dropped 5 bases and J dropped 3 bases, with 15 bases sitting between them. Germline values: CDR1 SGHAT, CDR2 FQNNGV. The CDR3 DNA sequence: TGTGCCAGCAGCCCATCGGGGGAGTCGACAGATACGCAGTATTTT. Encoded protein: CASSPSGESTDTQYF.

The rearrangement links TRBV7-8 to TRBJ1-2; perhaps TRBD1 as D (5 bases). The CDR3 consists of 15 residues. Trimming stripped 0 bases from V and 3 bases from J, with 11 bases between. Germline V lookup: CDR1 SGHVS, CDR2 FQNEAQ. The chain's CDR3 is CASSLAFTGHYGYTF. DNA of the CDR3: TGTGCCAGCAGCTTAGCTTTTACAGGACACTATGGCTACACCTTC. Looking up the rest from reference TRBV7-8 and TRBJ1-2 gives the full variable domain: GAGVSQSPRYKVAKRGQDVALRCDPISGHVSLFWYQQALGQGPEFLTYFQNEAQLDKSGLPSDRFFAERPEGSVSTLKIQRTQQEDSAVYLCASSLAFTGHYGYTFGSGTRLTVV.

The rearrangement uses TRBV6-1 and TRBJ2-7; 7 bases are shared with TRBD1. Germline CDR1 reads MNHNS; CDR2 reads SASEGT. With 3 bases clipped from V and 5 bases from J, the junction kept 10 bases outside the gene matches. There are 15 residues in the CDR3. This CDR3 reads CASSDYTTGWDEQYF. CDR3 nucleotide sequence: TGTGCCAGCAGTGATTATACGACAGGGTGGGACGAGCAGTACTTC.

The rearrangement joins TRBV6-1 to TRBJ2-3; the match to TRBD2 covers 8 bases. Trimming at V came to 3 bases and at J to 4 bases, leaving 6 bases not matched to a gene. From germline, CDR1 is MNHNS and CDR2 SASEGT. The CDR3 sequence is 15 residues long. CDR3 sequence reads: CASSDSGLVPDTQYF. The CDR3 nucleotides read TGTGCCAGCAGTGACTCGGGACTAGTCCCAGATACGCAGTATTTT.

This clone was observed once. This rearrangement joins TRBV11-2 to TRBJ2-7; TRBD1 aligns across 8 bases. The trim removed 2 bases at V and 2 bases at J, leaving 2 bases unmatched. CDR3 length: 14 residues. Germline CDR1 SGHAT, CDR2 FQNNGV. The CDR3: CASSLTGGTYEQYF. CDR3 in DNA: TGTGCCAGCAGCTTAACAGGGGGTACCTACGAGCAGTACTTC.

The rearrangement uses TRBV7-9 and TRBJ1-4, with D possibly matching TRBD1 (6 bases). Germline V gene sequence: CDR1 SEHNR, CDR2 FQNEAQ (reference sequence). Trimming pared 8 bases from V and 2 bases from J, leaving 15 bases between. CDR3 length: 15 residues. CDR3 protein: CASGMRGLTNEKLFF. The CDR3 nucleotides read TGTGCCAGCGGGATGCGGGGGCTGACTAATGAAAAACTGTTTTTT.

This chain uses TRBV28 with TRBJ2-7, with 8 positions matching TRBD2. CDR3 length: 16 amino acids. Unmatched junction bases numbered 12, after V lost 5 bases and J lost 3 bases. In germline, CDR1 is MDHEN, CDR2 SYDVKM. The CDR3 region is CASSPDRVAGNYEQYF. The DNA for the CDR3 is TGTGCCAGCAGTCCAGACCGAGTAGCGGGAAACTACGAGCAGTACTTC.

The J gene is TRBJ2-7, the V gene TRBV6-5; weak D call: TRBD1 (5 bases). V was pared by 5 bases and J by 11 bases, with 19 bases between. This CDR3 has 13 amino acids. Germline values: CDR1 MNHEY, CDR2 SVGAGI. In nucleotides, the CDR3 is TGTGCCAGCAGTGCTAACCCCAGGGCGCTGAAGTACTTC. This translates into CASSANPRALKYF.

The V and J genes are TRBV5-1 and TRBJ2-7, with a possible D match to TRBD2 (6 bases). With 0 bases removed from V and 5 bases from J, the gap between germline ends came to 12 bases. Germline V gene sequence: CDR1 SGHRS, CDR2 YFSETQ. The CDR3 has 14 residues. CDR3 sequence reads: CASSLGRVGHEQYF. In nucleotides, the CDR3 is TGCGCCAGCAGCTTGGGGAGGGTAGGGCACGAGCAGTACTTC. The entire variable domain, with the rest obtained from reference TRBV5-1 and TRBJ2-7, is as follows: KAGVTQTPRYLIKTRGQQVTLSCSPISGHRSVSWYQQTPGQGLQFLFEYFSETQRNKGNFPGRFSGRQFSNSRSEMNVSTLELGDSALYLCASSLGRVGHEQYFGPGTRLTVT.

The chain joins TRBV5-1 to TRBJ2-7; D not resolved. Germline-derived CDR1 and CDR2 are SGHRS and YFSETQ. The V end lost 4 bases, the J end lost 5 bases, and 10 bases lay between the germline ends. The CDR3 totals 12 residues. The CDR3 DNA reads TGCGCCAGCAGCCATAGTCCTGACGAGCAGTACTTC. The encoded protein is CASSHSPDEQYF.

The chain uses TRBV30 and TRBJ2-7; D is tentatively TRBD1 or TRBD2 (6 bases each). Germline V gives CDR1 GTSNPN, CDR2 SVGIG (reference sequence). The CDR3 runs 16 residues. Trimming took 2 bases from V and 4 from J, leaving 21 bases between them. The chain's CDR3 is CAWSSPGTRGLYEQYF. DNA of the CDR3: TGTGCCTGGAGTTCCCCCGGGACACGGGGACTTTACGAGCAGTACTTC.

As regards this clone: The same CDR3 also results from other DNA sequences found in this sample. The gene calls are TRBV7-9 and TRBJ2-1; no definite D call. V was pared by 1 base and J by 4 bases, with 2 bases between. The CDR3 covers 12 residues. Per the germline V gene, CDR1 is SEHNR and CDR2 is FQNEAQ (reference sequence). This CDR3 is CASSLGYNEQFF. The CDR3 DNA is TGTGCCAGCAGCTTAGGTTACAATGAGCAGTTCTTC.

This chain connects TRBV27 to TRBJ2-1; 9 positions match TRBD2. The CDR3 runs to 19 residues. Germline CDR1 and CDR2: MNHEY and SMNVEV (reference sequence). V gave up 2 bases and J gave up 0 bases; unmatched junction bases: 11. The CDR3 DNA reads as TGTGCCAGCAGTTTAGCCGGGACTAGCACCCGGAGCTCCTACAATGAGCAGTTCTTC. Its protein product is CASSLAGTSTRSSYNEQFF.

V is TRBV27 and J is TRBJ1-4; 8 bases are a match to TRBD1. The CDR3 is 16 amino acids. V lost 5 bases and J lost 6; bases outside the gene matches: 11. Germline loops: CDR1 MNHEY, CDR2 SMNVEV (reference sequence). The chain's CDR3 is CASSPRQGRHHEKLFF. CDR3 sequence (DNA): TGTGCCAGCAGTCCCCGACAGGGGAGGCATCATGAAAAACTGTTTTTT.

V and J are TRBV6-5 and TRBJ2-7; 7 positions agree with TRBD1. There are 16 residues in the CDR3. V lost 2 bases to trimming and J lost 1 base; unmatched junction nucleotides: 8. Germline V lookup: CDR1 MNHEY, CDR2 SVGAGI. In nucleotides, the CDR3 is TGTGCCAGCAGTTACCCTTGGACAGGACCGTCCTACGAGCAGTACTTC. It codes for CASSYPWTGPSYEQYF.

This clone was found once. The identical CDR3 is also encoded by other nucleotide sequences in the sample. CDR3 nucleotides: TGTGCCAGCAGTTACTCGGGGCAGGGGTACGAGCAGTACTTC. It yields the protein CASSYSGQGYEQYF. The chain employs TRBV6-6 and TRBJ2-7, with a tentative D call TRBD1 (6 bases). The CDR3 spans 14 residues. Per the germline V gene, CDR1 is MNHNY and CDR2 is SVGAGI (reference sequence). Between the trimmed V and J ends, which lost 0 bases and 4 bases, there was a span of 10 bases.

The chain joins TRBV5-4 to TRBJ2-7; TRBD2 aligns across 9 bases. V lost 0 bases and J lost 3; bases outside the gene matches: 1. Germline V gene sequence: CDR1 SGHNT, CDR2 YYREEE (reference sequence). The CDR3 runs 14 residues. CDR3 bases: TGTGCCAGCAGCTTGGCAGCGGGGGGCTACGAGCAGTACTTC. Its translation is CASSLAAGGYEQYF.

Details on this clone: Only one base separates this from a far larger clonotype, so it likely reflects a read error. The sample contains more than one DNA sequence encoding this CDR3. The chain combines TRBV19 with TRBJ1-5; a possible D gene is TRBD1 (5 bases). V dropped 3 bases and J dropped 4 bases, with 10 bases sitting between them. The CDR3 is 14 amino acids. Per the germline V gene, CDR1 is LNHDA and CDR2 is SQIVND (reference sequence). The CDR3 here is CASSIGAGNQPQHF. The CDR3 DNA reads TGTGCCAGTAGTATCGGGGCAGGGAATCAGCCCCAGCATTTT.

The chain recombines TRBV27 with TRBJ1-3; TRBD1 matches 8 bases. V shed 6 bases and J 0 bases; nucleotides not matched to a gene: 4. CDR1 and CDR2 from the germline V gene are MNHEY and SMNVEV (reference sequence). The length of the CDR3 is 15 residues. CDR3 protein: CASRKDRVSGNTIYF. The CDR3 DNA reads TGTGCCAGCAGGAAGGACAGGGTCTCTGGAAACACCATATATTTT.

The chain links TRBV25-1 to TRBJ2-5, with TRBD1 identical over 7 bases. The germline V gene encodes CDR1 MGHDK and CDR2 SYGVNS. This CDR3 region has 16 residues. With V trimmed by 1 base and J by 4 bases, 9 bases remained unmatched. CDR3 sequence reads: CASSEFDRAIGETQYF. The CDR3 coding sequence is TGTGCCAGCAGTGAATTCGACAGGGCAATAGGAGAGACCCAGTACTTC.

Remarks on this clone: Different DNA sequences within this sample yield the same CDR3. The DNA for the CDR3 is TGTGCCAGCAGCTTGGGAGGACTGCCGCTCGATGAGCAGTTCTTC. It specifies CASSLGGLPLDEQFF. The chain uses TRBV5-4 and TRBJ2-1; weak D call: TRBD2 (5 bases). Per the germline V gene, CDR1 is SGHNT and CDR2 is YYREEE (reference sequence). The V end was cut by 0 bases, the J end by 8 bases, with 15 bases between. CDR3 length: 15 amino acids.

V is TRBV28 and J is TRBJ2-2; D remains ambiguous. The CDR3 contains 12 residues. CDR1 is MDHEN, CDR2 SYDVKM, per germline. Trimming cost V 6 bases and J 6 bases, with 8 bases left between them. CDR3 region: CASRPNPGELFF. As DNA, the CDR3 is TGTGCCAGCAGACCAAATCCCGGGGAGCTGTTTTTT.